The 12 T cell receptor beta chains reported below all come from one sample, sequenced in a study of T cells in localized non-small cell lung cancer. Profiling relied on immunoSEQ multiplex PCR, and the TCRdb table lists in-frame clones only, not all of them. The table records about 33,000 clones, around 80% of them present only once. The specimen was peripheral blood, collected before any cancer treatment. These receptors were taken from a male donor older than 55 with stage III squamous cell lung carcinoma.

This clone was counted a single time. V is TRBV5-1 and J is TRBJ2-5, with D possibly matching TRBD1 (6 bases). Trimming removed 3 bases from V and 5 bases from J, with 11 bases in between. Germline V gives CDR1 SGHRS, CDR2 YFSETQ. The CDR3 consists of 13 residues. The CDR3 loop is CASSSQGPETQYF. The CDR3 region has the DNA TGCGCCAGCAGCTCTCAGGGGCCCGAGACCCAGTACTTC.

The rearrangement links TRBV6-5 to TRBJ1-1, with D possibly TRBD1 on 6 matching bases. Germline V gives CDR1 MNHEY, CDR2 SVGAGI. V dropped 6 bases and J dropped 1 base, with 12 bases sitting between them. The CDR3 length is 14 residues. The CDR3 reads CASSAGHRNTEAFF. The CDR3 bases are TGTGCCAGCAGCGCGGGACATCGGAACACTGAAGCTTTCTTT.

This clone has only a few counts. The chain recombines TRBV16 with TRBJ1-5; D is possibly TRBD1 (5 bases). The CDR3 spans 15 residues. Germline loops: CDR1 KGHSY, CDR2 FQNENV. V dropped 1 base and J dropped 3 bases, with 10 bases sitting between them. As DNA, the CDR3 is TGTGCCAGCAGCCAATGGCAGGGTCCCAATCAGCCCCAGCATTTT. It yields the protein CASSQWQGPNQPQHF. The full variable domain, completed using reference TRBV16 and TRBJ1-5, is GEEVAQTPKHLVRGEGQKAKLYCAPIKGHSYVFWYQQVLKNEFKFLISFQNENVFDETGMPKERFSAKCLPNSPCSLEIQATKLEDSAVYFCASSQWQGPNQPQHFGDGTRLSIL.

This clone has only one observation. The chain has TRBV5-6 and TRBJ1-5, with D possibly being TRBD1 (6 bases). The germline V and J ends were trimmed by 2 bases and 8 bases, with 17 bases remaining between them. CDR3 length equals 15 residues. Germline assignment: CDR1 SGHDT and CDR2 YYEEEE. The CDR3 sequence: CASSFQGSFYEPQHF. The CDR3 region has the DNA TGTGCCAGCAGCTTTCAGGGGTCCTTTTACGAGCCCCAGCATTTT.

The gene calls are TRBV5-1 and TRBJ2-1, with 8 bases that match TRBD2. Germline V CDR1 and CDR2: SGHRS, YFSETQ. V was clipped by 2 bases and J by 4 bases; unmatched bases: 5. The CDR3 loop spans 15 amino acids. The CDR3 protein is CASSFSSGTYNEQFF. The DNA for the CDR3 is TGCGCCAGCAGCTTCAGTAGCGGGACATACAATGAGCAGTTCTTC.

The chain joins TRBV19 to TRBJ2-7, with D possibly matching TRBD2 (6 bases). V gave up 5 bases and J gave up 12 bases, with 20 bases separating them. The germline gives CDR1 LNHDA, CDR2 SQIVND (reference sequence). This CDR3 is built from 13 residues. The CDR3, as DNA: TGTGCCAGTAGTCCGGGACTCCAACTCGTTCTGTACTTC. It is translated as CASSPGLQLVLYF.

The V call is TRBV6-6, the J call TRBJ2-2; 10 bases line up with TRBD2. The CDR3 consists of 15 residues. V dropped 4 bases and J dropped 8; count of bases not matched to a gene: 7. CDR1 and CDR2 from the germline V gene are MNHNY and SVGAGI (reference sequence). CDR3 amino acids: CASSWRAGGLGELFF. CDR3 DNA sequence: TGTGCCAGCAGTTGGAGAGCGGGAGGGCTTGGGGAGCTGTTTTTT.

V is TRBV28 and J is TRBJ1-5, with D tentatively TRBD1 (5 bases). The V and J ends lost 6 bases and 0 bases respectively, with 15 bases between them. CDR3 length equals 16 residues. Germline values: CDR1 MDHEN, CDR2 SYDVKM. DNA of the CDR3: TGTGCCAGCAGACTAACAGGACACCCTAGCAATCAGCCCCAGCATTTT. This sequence encodes CASRLTGHPSNQPQHF.

This clone occurred a few times. The chain recombines TRBV7-7 with TRBJ2-5; 8 bases match TRBD1. After removal of 5 bases from V and 10 bases from J, the junction contained 12 bases not matched to a gene. Per germline, CDR1 SSHAT and CDR2 FNYEAQ (reference sequence). The CDR3 has 14 amino acids. This chain's CDR3 is CASSLGQASVSQYF. The CDR3 DNA sequence: TGTGCCAGCAGCCTGGGACAGGCCTCGGTGAGCCAGTACTTC.

The rearrangement joins TRBV7-2 to TRBJ2-7; 13 bases are a match to TRBD2. CDR1 is SGHTA and CDR2 is FQGNSA in the germline V gene. This CDR3 is 16 amino acids long. Trimming removed 1 base from V and 9 bases from J; junction bases left unmatched: 9. CDR3 protein: CASSLETSGRLAVQYF. The DNA of the CDR3 is TGTGCCAGCAGCTTAGAGACTAGCGGGAGGCTCGCCGTGCAGTACTTC. The full variable domain, rest sourced from reference TRBV7-2 and TRBJ2-7, is GAGVSQSPSNKVTEKGKDVELRCDPISGHTALYWYRQSLGQGLEFLIYFQGNSAPDKSGLPSDRFSAERTGGSVSTLTIQRTQQEDSAVYLCASSLETSGRLAVQYFGPGTRLTVT.

This chain links TRBV4-2 with TRBJ1-2; TRBD1 matches at 8 bases. V shed 4 bases and J 8 bases; nucleotides not matched to a gene: 12. The CDR3 loop spans 15 amino acids. Germline V gene data show CDR1 as LGHNA and CDR2 as YNFKEQ. CDR3 coding DNA: TGTGCCAGCAGCCCCCGGGACAGGTTCCCGGGAGGCTACACCTTC. This codes for CASSPRDRFPGGYTF.

The chain joins TRBV18 to TRBJ1-2, with a weak D call TRBD1 (6 bases). CDR3 length: 14 residues. Trimming removed 2 bases at V and 6 bases at J, with 13 bases between. CDR1 is KGHSH and CDR2 is LQKENI in the germline V gene. In DNA form, the CDR3 reads TGTGCCAGCTCACCATCGTCAGCAGGGGATGGCTACACCTTC. This sequence encodes CASSPSSAGDGYTF.